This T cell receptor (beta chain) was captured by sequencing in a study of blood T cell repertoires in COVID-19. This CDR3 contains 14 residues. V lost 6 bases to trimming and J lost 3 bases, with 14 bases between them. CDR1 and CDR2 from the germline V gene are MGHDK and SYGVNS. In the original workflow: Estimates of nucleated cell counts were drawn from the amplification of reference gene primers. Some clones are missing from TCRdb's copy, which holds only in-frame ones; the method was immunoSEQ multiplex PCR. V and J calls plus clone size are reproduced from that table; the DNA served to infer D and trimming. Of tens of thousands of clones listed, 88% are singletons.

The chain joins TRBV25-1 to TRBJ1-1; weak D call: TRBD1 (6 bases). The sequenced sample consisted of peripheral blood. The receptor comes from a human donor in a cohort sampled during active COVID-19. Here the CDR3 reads CASSLTGQYTEAFF. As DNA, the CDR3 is TGTGCCAGCAGCCTAACCGGACAGTACACTGAAGCTTTCTTT.